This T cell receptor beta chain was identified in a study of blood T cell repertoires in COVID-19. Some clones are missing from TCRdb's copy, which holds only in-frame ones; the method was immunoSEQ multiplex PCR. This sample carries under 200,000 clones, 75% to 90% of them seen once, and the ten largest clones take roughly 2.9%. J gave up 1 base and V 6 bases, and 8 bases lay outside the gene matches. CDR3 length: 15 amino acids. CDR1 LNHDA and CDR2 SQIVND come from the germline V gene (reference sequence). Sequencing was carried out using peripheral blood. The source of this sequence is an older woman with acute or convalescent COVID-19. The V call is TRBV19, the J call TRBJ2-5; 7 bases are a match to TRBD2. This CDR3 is CASRPQAGSQETQYF. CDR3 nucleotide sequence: TGTGCCAGTAGACCCCAAGCGGGGAGCCAAGAGACCCAGTACTTC.